This T cell receptor beta chain emerged from a study of blood T cell repertoires in COVID-19. Across the study: Material from acute and convalescent COVID-19 was sourced from the United States, Italy and Spain.

Sequenced by immunoSEQ multiplex PCR; TCRdb stores in-frame clones only, minus some. The sample holds 200,000 to 300,000 clones; around nine tenths are singletons and the top ten take roughly 0.79%. Seattle cases were enrolled at active infection and followed longitudinally. Trimming shortened V by 5 bases and J by 8 bases, and 12 bases separated the two germline ends. This CDR3 region has 13 residues. Per the germline V gene, CDR1 is SEHNR and CDR2 is FQNEAQ (reference sequence). Specimen: peripheral blood. The sequence was obtained from a man aged 25 to 40 with COVID-19, enrolled during active disease. The genes are TRBV7-9 and TRBJ2-2, with D hard to call. The CDR3, as DNA: TGTGCCAGCAGCGGCGGTAGATCTGGGGAGCTGTTTTTT. Amino acid sequence: CASSGGRSGELFF.